The following is a TCR beta chain sequence with its context. Antigen unknown. The sample belongs to a study of graft-versus-host responses after intestinal transplantation. J gave up 6 bases and V 4 bases, and 9 bases lay outside the gene matches. This CDR3 spans 15 amino acids. Per germline, CDR1 SGHRS and CDR2 YFSETQ. TCRdb's table, derived via immunoSEQ multiplex PCR, lists solely in-frame clones and lacks some. Among about 66,000 clones listed, 90% were seen once. The material was unstimulated CD8+ T cells sorted from spleen or lymph node cells, obtained before intestinal transplant. J is TRBJ2-1 and V is TRBV5-1, with 8 bases fitting TRBD1. The receptor comes from a human donor who received an intestinal transplant. CDR3 sequence reads: CASSLPGQETNEQFF. Here the CDR3 DNA reads TGCGCCAGCAGCCTACCGGGACAGGAGACCAATGAGCAGTTCTTC.